This T cell receptor beta chain is drawn from a study of T-cell memory formation after mild COVID-19 (dated by TCRdb to the early 2020s). Regarding the study in general: TCR sequence clusters from the two donors were found to be largely donor specific. T-cell clones expanding and contracting after mild COVID-19 in two donors were tracked by longitudinal TCRalpha and TCRbeta repertoire sequencing. The cohort comprised two young, previously healthy adult volunteers, one female and one male.

Sequencing relied on an Illumina NovaSeq 6000. Using 5'RACE with constant-segment primers, TCRalpha and TCRbeta cDNA libraries were constructed, with sample barcodes and unique molecular identifiers added in the process. Trizol reagent was used to extract RNA from every sample. Library amplification was performed in two PCR steps, and a second sample barcode and Illumina TruSeq adapters were introduced in the second step. Libraries were sequenced on an Illumina NovaSeq with 2 x 150 bp paired-end reads. Regarding the original processing steps: Demultiplexing of reads and collapsing into UMI-guided consensus sequences were performed with migec v1.2.7. With mixcr v2.1.11, UMI consensuses were aligned to TRA and TRB V and J templates and assembled into clonotypes. A clonotype was counted as expanded or contracted only if both edgeR and NoisET called the change significant, with noise models trained on biological replicates. For edgeR calls, a false discovery rate-adjusted p below 0.01 and a log2 fold-change threshold of 1 were applied. As an exploratory analysis of dynamics, PCA with hierarchical clustering was applied to max-normalized trajectories of the 1000 most abundant clonotypes. Separately sequenced CD4+ and CD8+ repertoires were used to assign a CD4 or CD8 phenotype to each responding clone. TCRdb reran the public reads through fastp at Q25 and MiXCR, keeping productive beta chains. Rows merge per CDR3 protein into single entries with the most common DNA and genes. The V and J calls and clone size come from TCRdb's table, not from the authors' own analysis. Within this sample are roughly 150,000 distinct CDR3 sequences, with approximately 25% of them counted one time only. Around a quarter of the sample goes to the ten largest clones.

PBMCs were isolated by Ficoll-Paque density gradient centrifugation. From cysteine to phenylalanine, the CDR3 is 14 amino acids long. Only the CDR3 DNA stays, 42 bases, in frame from base 1. V sheds 4 bases and J sheds 7 bases, leaving 18 bases between their ends. The germline V gene encodes CDR1 SGDLS and CDR2 YYNGEE. The research as a whole found: Whether the second-wave clones peaking on day 37 were SARS-CoV-2 specific was not confirmed. Clones that contracted from day 15 to 85 showed balanced CD4/CD8 phenotypes, whereas a second wave of clones that expanded from day 15 to 37 leaned towards CD4+. The study included only a couple of mild cases, and larger cohorts that include severe cases with pre-infection samples were judged to be necessary. Some responding clones were found in pre-infection memory, which suggests that pre-existing cross-reactive memory T cells took part in the SARS-CoV-2 response. Contracting CD4+ clones appeared mostly in the CM and EM memory subsets, whereas CD8+ clones were enriched in EMRA.

This clonotype was counted a few times. This clone's antigen is unknown. No qualities accompany the bases; no much larger clone lies one base away. Source material: PBMCs or a T cell subset sorted from them (not recorded which). The chain employs TRBV9 and TRBJ2-7, with the D call perhaps TRBD1 or TRBD2, as 5 bases match in each case. This clonotype was obtained from an adult woman who had mild COVID-19 (a few samples of this study predate the infection). The sample titles of this study are shuffled in the database, so cell type and time point are left out; the donor was told from shared clones. The CDR3 protein is CASSLRDGGGEQYF. The DNA sequence is given as TGTGCCAGCAGCCTCAGGGACGGTGGGGGAGAGCAGTACTTC.